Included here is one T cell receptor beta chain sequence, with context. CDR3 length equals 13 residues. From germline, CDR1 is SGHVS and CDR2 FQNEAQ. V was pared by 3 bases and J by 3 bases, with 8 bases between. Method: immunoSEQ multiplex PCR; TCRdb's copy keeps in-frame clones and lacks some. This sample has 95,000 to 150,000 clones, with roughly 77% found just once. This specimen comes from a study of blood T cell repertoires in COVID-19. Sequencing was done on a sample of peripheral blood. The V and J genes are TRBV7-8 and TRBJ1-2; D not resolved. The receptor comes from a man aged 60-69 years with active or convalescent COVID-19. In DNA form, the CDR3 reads TGTGCCAGCAGCTTGGATGGAGACTATGGCTACACCTTC. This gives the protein CASSLDGDYGYTF.